This T cell receptor (beta chain) is from a study of CD8+ T cells in alopecia areata. About the research overall: Those patients who were treated received oral tofacitinib, which was given at 5 to 10 mg twice daily for moderate-to-severe alopecia areata. Tofacitinib dosing lasted 6 to 18 months, which was then followed by 6 months off drug. Study results and caveats: Shared TCR sequences were less clear between patients than in mice, possibly partly from HLA diversity. Alphabeta T cells residing in normal skin are also sequenced in scalp samples.

Germline V CDR1 and CDR2: MNHNS, SASEGT. The CDR3 consists of 14 residues. The V end was cut by 6 bases, the J end by 5 bases, with 16 bases between. Notes on this clone: Its antigen is unidentified.

In each case, RNA was isolated and then reverse transcribed into cDNA as the sequencing template. This table comes from immunoSEQ multiplex PCR, and its TCRdb copy is limited to in-frame clones, with some not included. The sample includes about 150,000 clones, 40% to 60% seen only once; the top ten take just under 20%. The sequence was collected from a human donor with alopecia areata. This chain joins TRBV6-1 and TRBJ2-5; the D is unclear. Sequences were derived from CD8+ T cells sorted from blood, sampled at week 0. CDR3 DNA sequence: TGTGCCAGCAGCCCTGAGGCGGCTGATGAGACCCAGTACTTC. Protein sequence: CASSPEAADETQYF.